This is a list of T cell receptor beta chains from one sample in a study of blood T cell repertoires in COVID-19. Using immunoSEQ multiplex PCR, the repertoire was profiled, and TCRdb retains in-frame clones only, with some absent. The repertoire holds around 450,000 clones, approximately 86% seen once, with about 0.7% in the top ten. Sequenced material: PBMCs or T cells enriched from blood (not recorded which). The source is a woman aged 18-35 years who had recovered from COVID-19. CDR3s include the opening cysteine and the closing phenylalanine or tryptophan. The D gene is left open where the match is weak. The size field is filled for only some rows; it gives once, few, many or a size class.

J,size,V,D,DNA,CDR3
TRBJ2-2,-,TRBV30,TRBD2,TGTGCCTGGAGTGTACCGGGAGGGCCCGGGGAGCTGTTTTTT,CAWSVPGGPGELFF
TRBJ2-3,-,TRBV28,-,TGTGCCAGCAGTCGGCGGGGGCTCAGAGATACGCAGTATTTT,CASSRRGLRDTQYF
TRBJ2-2,-,TRBV5-5,TRBD2,TGTGCCAGCAGCTTCCTTTTCGAGCGGGGGGGCACCGGGGAGCTGTTTTTT,CASSFLFERGGTGELFF
TRBJ2-1,-,TRBV3-1/TRBV3-2,TRBD1,TGTGCCAGCAGCCAAGAATTAGGGGGCTCCGACAATGAGCAGTTCTTC,CASSQELGGSDNEQFF
TRBJ1-1,-,TRBV27,-,TGTGCCAGCAGCTCGGCCTACAGGGACGGCACTGAAGCTTTCTTT,CASSSAYRDGTEAFF
TRBJ1-1,-,TRBV10-3,TRBD1,TGTGCCATCAGCTCCACCGGCCAGGGGGGCACTGAAGCTTTCTTT,CAISSTGQGGTEAFF
TRBJ1-2,-,TRBV5-1,-,TGCGCCAGCAGACCGACAGAAAGCCATGGCTACACCTTC,CASRPTESHGYTF
TRBJ1-2,-,TRBV19,-,TGTGCCAGCGCCGACTACTATGGCTACACCTTC,CASADYYGYTF
TRBJ2-3,-,TRBV9,TRBD2,TGTGCCAGCAGCGCCGGGGGGGTTACAGATACGCAGTATTTT,CASSAGGVTDTQYF
TRBJ1-5,few,TRBV7-9,TRBD1,TGTGCCAGCAGCCCATTTACAGGGGCCTCCAATCAGCCCCAGCATTTT,CASSPFTGASNQPQHF
TRBJ2-7,-,TRBV27,TRBD1,TGTGCCAGCAGTTTAAGAGGGACAGGAATCTACGAGCAGTACTTC,CASSLRGTGIYEQYF
TRBJ2-5,-,TRBV6-5,TRBD1,TGTGCCAGCAGTACAGGGGAACAGACCCAGTACTTC,CASSTGEQTQYF
TRBJ1-2,-,TRBV24-1,-,TGTGCCACCAGTGTCAGGGGTGGCTACACCTTC,CATSVRGGYTF
TRBJ2-1,-,TRBV3-1/TRBV3-2,-,TGTGCCAGCAGCCTTCCGGGTACCTACAATGAGCAGTTCTTC,CASSLPGTYNEQFF
TRBJ1-1,-,TRBV19,-,TGTGCCAGTAGTATAGATCAATCTGGGACGGGGGAGACTGAAGCTTTCTTT,CASSIDQSGTGETEAFF
TRBJ1-1,-,TRBV9,-,TGTGCCAGCAGCCCCCCCCGGGGGAAAACTGAAGCTTTCTTT,CASSPPRGKTEAFF
TRBJ2-7,-,TRBV5-5,-,TGTGCCAGCAGCTTCGGGAGTCTCTTCTACGAGCAGTACTTC,CASSFGSLFYEQYF
TRBJ1-5,-,TRBV2,TRBD1,TGTGCCAGCAGTGAAGATGCGGCAGGGGGTAAGCCCCAGCATTTT,CASSEDAAGGKPQHF
TRBJ1-4,-,TRBV3-1/TRBV3-2,TRBD1,TGTGCCAGCAGCCAACCCGACAGGGGGAATGAAAAACTGTTTTTT,CASSQPDRGNEKLFF
TRBJ2-7,-,TRBV19,-,TGTGCCACCGGACAATACTACGAGCAGTACTTC,CATGQYYEQYF
TRBJ2-7,-,TRBV12-3/TRBV12-4,TRBD1,TGTGCCAGCAGTTCAGGGACAGGGGGCGAGCAGTACTTC,CASSSGTGGEQYF
TRBJ1-4,few,TRBV15,-,TGTGCCACCAGCACACGACGGGACTTTAATGAAAAACTGTTTTTT,CATSTRRDFNEKLFF
TRBJ1-1,-,TRBV19,-,TGTGCCAGCGACTCCGGGGGGAACACTGAAGCTTTCTTT,CASDSGGNTEAFF
TRBJ2-7,-,TRBV4-1,TRBD1,TGCGCCAGCAGCCAAGGAGGGGGCAGGGCCCCCTACGAGCAGTACTTC,CASSQGGGRAPYEQYF
TRBJ2-3,once,TRBV6-6,TRBD2,TGTGCCAGCTCTAGCGGGTTCACAGATACGCAGTATTTT,CASSSGFTDTQYF
TRBJ1-2,once,TRBV6-1,-,TGTGCCAGCAGTGATATCGTACAGCCCAGATATGGCTACACCTTC,CASSDIVQPRYGYTF
TRBJ2-7,few,TRBV28,-,TGTGCCAGCACCAGGAGGTTTTTGAACGAGCAGTACTTC,CASTRRFLNEQYF
TRBJ2-1,few,TRBV5-1,TRBD1,TGCGCCAGCACACCCTCAGGACAGGGTGGGAATGAGCAGTTCTTC,CASTPSGQGGNEQFF
TRBJ2-7,-,TRBV27,TRBD1,TGTGCCAGCAGACTTGACAGGGCGATATCCTACGAGCAGTACTTC,CASRLDRAISYEQYF
TRBJ1-1,once,TRBV19,-,TGTGCCAGTAGCCCGGTACGCGCCGAAGCTTTCTTT,CASSPVRAEAFF
TRBJ2-5,-,TRBV5-6,TRBD1,TGTGCCAGCTTACACAGGGGGGAGACCCAGTACTTC,CASLHRGETQYF